This TCR beta chain was sequenced during a study of T cell responses to AZD1222 COVID-19 vaccine. Study-level findings and limits: The donor group comprised mostly white British people and more females; the analysis possibly underestimated clonal diversity. Targeting of unmutated variant regions was reportedly seen in nearly half of spike-specific TCRs. Only a handful of people who got AZD1222 tested seropositive at baseline.

CDR1 LNHDA and CDR2 SQIVND come from the germline V gene (reference sequence). With 6 bases removed from V and 0 bases from J, the gap between germline ends came to 15 bases. The CDR3 is 16 residues long. Profiled with immunoSEQ multiplex PCR; TCRdb holds only in-frame clones, not every one. The sample has about 57,000 clones, around 87% seen once. With respect to this clone: Its target is unknown.

The sequence came from an adult in good health. The sample consisted of peripheral blood, taken on day 0 of AZD1222 vaccination. This rearrangement joins TRBV19 to TRBJ1-5; no clear D. The CDR3 loop is CASSLNPRDSNQPQHF. The DNA for the CDR3 is TGTGCCAGTAGCCTAAACCCGAGGGATAGCAATCAGCCCCAGCATTTT. Complete variable domain (other parts from reference TRBV19 and TRBJ1-5): DGGITQSPKYLFRKEGQNVTLSCEQNLNHDAMYWYRQDPGQGLRLIYYSQIVNDFQKGDIAEGYSVSREKKESFPLTVTSAQKNPTAFYLCASSLNPRDSNQPQHFGDGTRLSIL.